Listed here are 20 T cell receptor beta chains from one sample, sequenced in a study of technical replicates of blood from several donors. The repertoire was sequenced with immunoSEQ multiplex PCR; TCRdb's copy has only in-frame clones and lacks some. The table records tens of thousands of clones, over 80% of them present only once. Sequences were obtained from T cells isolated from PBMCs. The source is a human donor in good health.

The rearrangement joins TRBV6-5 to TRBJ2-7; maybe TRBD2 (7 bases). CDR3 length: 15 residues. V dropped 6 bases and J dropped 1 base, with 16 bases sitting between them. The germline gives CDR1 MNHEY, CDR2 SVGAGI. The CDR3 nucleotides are TGTGCCAGCAGCCAAGGGAGGGGGGCTTCCTACGAGCAGTACTTC. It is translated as CASSQGRGASYEQYF.

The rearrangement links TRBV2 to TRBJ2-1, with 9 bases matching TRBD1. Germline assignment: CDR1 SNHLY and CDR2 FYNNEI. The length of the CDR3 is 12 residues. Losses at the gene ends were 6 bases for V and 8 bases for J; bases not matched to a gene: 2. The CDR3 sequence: CASRGDRDEQFF. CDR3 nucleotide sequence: TGTGCCAGCAGGGGGGACAGGGATGAGCAGTTCTTC.

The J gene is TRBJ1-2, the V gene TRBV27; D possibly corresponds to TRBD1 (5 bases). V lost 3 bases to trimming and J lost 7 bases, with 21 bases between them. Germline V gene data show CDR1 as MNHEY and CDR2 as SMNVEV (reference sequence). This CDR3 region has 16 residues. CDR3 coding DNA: TGTGCCAGCAGTTTTTTAGGGGACGGGGGACCCGGTGGCTACACCTTC. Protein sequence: CASSFLGDGGPGGYTF.

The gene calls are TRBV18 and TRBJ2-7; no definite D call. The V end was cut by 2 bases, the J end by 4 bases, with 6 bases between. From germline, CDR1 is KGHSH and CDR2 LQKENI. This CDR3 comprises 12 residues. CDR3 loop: CASSPTSYEQYF. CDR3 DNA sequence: TGTGCCAGCTCACCAACAAGTTACGAGCAGTACTTC.

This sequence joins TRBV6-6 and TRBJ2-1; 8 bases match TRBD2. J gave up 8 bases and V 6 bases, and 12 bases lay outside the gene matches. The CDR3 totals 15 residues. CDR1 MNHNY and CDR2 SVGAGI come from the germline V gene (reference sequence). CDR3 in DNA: TGTGCCAGCAGAGTAGCGGGGCCTTCGCAGTATGAGCAGTTCTTC. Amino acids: CASRVAGPSQYEQFF.

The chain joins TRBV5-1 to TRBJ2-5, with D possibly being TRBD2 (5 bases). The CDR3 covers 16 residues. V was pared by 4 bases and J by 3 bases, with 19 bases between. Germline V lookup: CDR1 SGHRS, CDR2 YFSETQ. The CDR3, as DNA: TGCGCCAGCAGCCCGAGAGGGTTGATGGGCAAAGAGACCCAGTACTTC. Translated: CASSPRGLMGKETQYF.

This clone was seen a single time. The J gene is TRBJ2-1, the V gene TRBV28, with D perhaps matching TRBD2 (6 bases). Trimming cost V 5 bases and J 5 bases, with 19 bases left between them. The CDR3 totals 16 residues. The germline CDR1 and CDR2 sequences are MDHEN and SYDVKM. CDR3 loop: CASSTSSRGSHNEQFF. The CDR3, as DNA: TGTGCCAGCAGTACGTCTAGCCGGGGGTCACACAATGAGCAGTTCTTC.

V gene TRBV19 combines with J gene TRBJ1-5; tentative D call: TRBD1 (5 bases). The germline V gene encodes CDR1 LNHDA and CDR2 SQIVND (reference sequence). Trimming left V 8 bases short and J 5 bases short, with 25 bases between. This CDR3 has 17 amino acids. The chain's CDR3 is CASSLRVRPSTYQPQHF. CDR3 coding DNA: TGTGCCAGTTCCCTCAGGGTGAGGCCTAGTACCTATCAGCCCCAGCATTTT. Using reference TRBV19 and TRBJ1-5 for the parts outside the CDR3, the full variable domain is DGGITQSPKYLFRKEGQNVTLSCEQNLNHDAMYWYRQDPGQGLRLIYYSQIVNDFQKGDIAEGYSVSREKKESFPLTVTSAQKNPTAFYLCASSLRVRPSTYQPQHFGDGTRLSIL.

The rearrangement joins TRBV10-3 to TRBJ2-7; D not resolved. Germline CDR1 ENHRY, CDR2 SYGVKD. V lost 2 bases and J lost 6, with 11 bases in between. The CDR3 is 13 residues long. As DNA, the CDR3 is TGTGCCATCAGTGAGATGGTAGCCGGCGAGCAGTACTTC. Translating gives CAISEMVAGEQYF.

DNA for the CDR3: TGTGCCAGCCGACCCTCGGGACAGTTCTACAATGAGCAGTTCTTC. Amino acid sequence: CASRPSGQFYNEQFF. The V and J genes are TRBV25-1 and TRBJ2-1; 7 nucleotides agree with TRBD1. This CDR3 has 15 residues. The J segment lost 3 bases and the V segment lost 8 bases, leaving 10 bases of the junction unmatched. In germline, CDR1 is MGHDK, CDR2 SYGVNS.

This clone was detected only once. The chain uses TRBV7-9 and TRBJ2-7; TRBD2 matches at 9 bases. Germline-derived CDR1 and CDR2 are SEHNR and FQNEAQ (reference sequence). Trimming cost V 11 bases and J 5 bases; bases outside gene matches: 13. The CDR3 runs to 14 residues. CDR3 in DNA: TGTGCCGCCGGGGGAGCCGGCGGGAGGGACGAGCAGTACTTC. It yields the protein CAAGGAGGRDEQYF.

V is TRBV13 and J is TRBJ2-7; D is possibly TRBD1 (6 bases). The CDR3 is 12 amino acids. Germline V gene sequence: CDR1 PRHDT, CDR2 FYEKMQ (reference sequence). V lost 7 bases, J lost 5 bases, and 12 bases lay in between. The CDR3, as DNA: TGTGCCAGCACGGGCCAGGGGAACGAGCAGTACTTC. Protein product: CASTGQGNEQYF.

In DNA form, the CDR3 reads TGTGCCAGCAGCCTGGGACAGCCAACCTACGAGCAGTACTTC. Translating gives CASSLGQPTYEQYF. This chain connects TRBV11-1 to TRBJ2-7; 7 bases are shared with TRBD1. V was pared by 5 bases and J by 2 bases, with 6 bases of the junction left unmatched. The CDR3 is 14 residues long. Germline V gene data show CDR1 as SGHAT and CDR2 as FQDESV (reference sequence).

CDR3 protein: CASSVVLAGDNEQFF. The CDR3 DNA reads TGTGCCAGCAGCGTAGTGCTAGCGGGTGACAATGAGCAGTTCTTC. This sequence joins TRBV9 and TRBJ2-1, with 8 bases aligning to TRBD2. Germline V gene sequence: CDR1 SGDLS, CDR2 YYNGEE. J gave up 5 bases and V 0 bases, and 4 bases lay outside the gene matches. This CDR3 is 15 amino acids long.

The DNA for the CDR3 is TGTGCCAGCAGCGTAGCAGGGGGAACGAACACTGAAGCTTTCTTT. Translation: CASSVAGGTNTEAFF. The rearrangement joins TRBV9 to TRBJ1-1; TRBD1 matches 7 bases. CDR1 SGDLS and CDR2 YYNGEE come from the germline V gene. CDR3 size: 15 residues. Trimming took 0 bases from V and 1 from J; bases not matched to a gene: 3.

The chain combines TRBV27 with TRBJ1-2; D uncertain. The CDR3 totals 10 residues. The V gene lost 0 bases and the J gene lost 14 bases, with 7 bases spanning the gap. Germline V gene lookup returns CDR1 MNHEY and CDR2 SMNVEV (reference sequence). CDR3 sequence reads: CASSLSLKTF. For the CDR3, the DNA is TGTGCCAGCAGTTTATCCCTAAAAACCTTC.

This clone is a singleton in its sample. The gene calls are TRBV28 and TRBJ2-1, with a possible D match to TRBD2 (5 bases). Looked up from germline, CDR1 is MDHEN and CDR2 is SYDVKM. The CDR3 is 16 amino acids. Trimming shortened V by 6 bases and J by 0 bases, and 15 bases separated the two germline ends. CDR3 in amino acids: CASSGVARPSYNEQFF. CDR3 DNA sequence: TGTGCCAGCAGCGGGGTCGCACGTCCCTCCTACAATGAGCAGTTCTTC.

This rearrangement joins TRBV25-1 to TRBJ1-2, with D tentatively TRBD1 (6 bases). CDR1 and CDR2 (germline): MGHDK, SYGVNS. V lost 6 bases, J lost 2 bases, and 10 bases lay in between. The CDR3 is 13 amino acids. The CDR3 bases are TGTGCCAGCAGCCCTACAGGGAACTATGGCTACACCTTC. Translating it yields CASSPTGNYGYTF.

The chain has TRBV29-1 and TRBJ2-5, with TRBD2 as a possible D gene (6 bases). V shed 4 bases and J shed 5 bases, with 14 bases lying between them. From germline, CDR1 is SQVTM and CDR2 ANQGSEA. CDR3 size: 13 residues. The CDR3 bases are TGCAGCGTTGCGACTCGCCGGGGGGAGACCCAGTACTTC. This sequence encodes CSVATRRGETQYF. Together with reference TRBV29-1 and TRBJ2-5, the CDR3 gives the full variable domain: SAVISQKPSRDICQRGTSLTIQCQVDSQVTMMFWYRQQPGQSLTLIATANQGSEATYESGFVIDKFPISRPNLTFSTLTVSNMSPEDSSIYLCSVATRRGETQYFGPGTRLLVL.

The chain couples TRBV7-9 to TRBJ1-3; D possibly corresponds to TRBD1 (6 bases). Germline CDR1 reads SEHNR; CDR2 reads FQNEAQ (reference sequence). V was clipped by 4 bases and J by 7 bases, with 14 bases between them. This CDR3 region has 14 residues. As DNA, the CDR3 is TGTGCCAGCAGCTCGTCCGGGACAATCAACACCATATATTTT. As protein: CASSSSGTINTIYF. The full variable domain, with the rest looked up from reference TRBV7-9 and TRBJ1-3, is DTGVSQNPRHKITKRGQNVTFRCDPISEHNRLYWYRQTLGQGPEFLTYFQNEAQLEKSRLLSDRFSAERPKGSFSTLEIQRTEQGDSAMYLCASSSSGTINTIYFGEGSWLTVV.